These 19 T cell receptor beta chains share one sample of origin, sequenced in a study of T-cell memory formation after mild COVID-19. TCRdb reprocessed the 5' RACE reads with MiXCR, giving one entry per CDR3 protein. Of around 340,000 distinct CDR3 sequences in the sample, roughly 20% were seen once. The specimen sequenced was PBMCs or a T cell subset sorted from them (not recorded which). These receptors were obtained from an adult woman who had mild COVID-19 (a few samples of this study predate the infection). Cell type and time point are not known.

The V and J genes are TRBV6-5 and TRBJ1-6, with D perhaps TRBD1 (5 bases). The germline gives CDR1 MNHEY, CDR2 SVGAGI. The V gene lost 7 bases and the J gene lost 5 bases, with 12 bases spanning the gap. The CDR3 is 14 amino acids. The DNA of the CDR3 is TGTGCCAGCACCCAGACAGCCAATAATTCACCCCTCCACTTT. It is translated as CASTQTANNSPLHF.

The chain couples TRBV27 to TRBJ2-5, with a tentative D call TRBD1 (6 bases). The V gene lost 4 bases and the J gene lost 5 bases, with 17 bases spanning the gap. CDR3 length: 15 amino acids. Germline lookup yields CDR1 MNHEY and CDR2 SMNVEV (reference sequence). The chain's CDR3 is CASSSRQVSGETQYF. The CDR3 DNA reads TGTGCCAGCAGTTCCCGACAGGTCTCGGGGGAGACCCAGTACTTC.

This rearrangement joins TRBV4-2 to TRBJ2-1, with D uncertain. The CDR3 consists of 16 residues. The V end lost 4 bases, the J end lost 6 bases, and 19 bases lay between the germline ends. Germline V gene sequence: CDR1 LGHNA, CDR2 YNFKEQ. The CDR3 protein is CASSLSGGEGSNEQFF. CDR3 nucleotides: TGTGCCAGCAGCCTTTCCGGCGGAGAAGGGTCCAATGAGCAGTTCTTC.

The genes are TRBV7-2 and TRBJ2-2; no firm D call. Germline lookup yields CDR1 SGHTA and CDR2 FQGNSA. Deletions cut 5 bases from V and 5 bases from J, with 9 bases between. The length of the CDR3 is 13 residues. In nucleotides, the CDR3 is TGTGCCAGCAGCCACCCATCGACCGGGGAGCTGTTTTTT. It specifies CASSHPSTGELFF.

The chain combines TRBV2 with TRBJ1-5, with unresolved D. Trimming pared 6 bases from V and 1 base from J, leaving 13 bases between. The CDR3 sequence is 15 residues long. Germline CDR1 reads SNHLY; CDR2 reads FYNNEI. CDR3 coding DNA: TGTGCCAGCAGCGTTGATACGGGGAGCAATCAGCCCCAGCATTTT. It is translated as CASSVDTGSNQPQHF.

This clonotype was detected only a few times. The chain employs TRBV5-1 and TRBJ2-5; either TRBD1 or TRBD2 may fit D (5 bases each). The CDR3 consists of 17 residues. CDR1 and CDR2 (germline): SGHRS, YFSETQ. The germline V and J ends were trimmed by 3 bases and 1 base, with 19 bases remaining between them. The CDR3 spells CASSYRVIEGPQETQYF. CDR3 DNA: TGCGCCAGCAGCTATAGGGTCATCGAGGGGCCCCAAGAGACCCAGTACTTC.

This chain connects TRBV7-3 to TRBJ1-6; TRBD1 is a possible D gene (5 bases). The V end lost 5 bases, the J end lost 8 bases, and 19 bases lay between the germline ends. Germline-derived CDR1 and CDR2 are SGHTA and FQGTGA. The CDR3 runs to 16 residues. The DNA of the CDR3 is TGTGCCAGCAGCCGAACTGGGGACGGAGGACATTCACCCCTCCACTTT. This gives the protein CASSRTGDGGHSPLHF.

This clonotype has only a few counts. The V and J genes are TRBV7-2 and TRBJ2-3; D possibly corresponds to TRBD2 (6 bases). Looked up from germline, CDR1 is SGHTA and CDR2 is FQGNSA. Trimming took off 2 bases at V and 2 bases at J, with 23 bases between the two ends. The CDR3 extends over 19 amino acids. The CDR3 region is CASSLPQTLSGPFTDTQYF. CDR3 coding DNA: TGTGCCAGCAGCTTACCACAGACCCTTAGCGGTCCTTTCACAGATACGCAGTATTTT.

The CDR3 here is CASSFWGGDTQYF. The CDR3 DNA sequence: TGTGCCAGCAGTTTCTGGGGGGGCGATACGCAGTATTTT. The chain is built from TRBV12-3 or TRBV12-4 and TRBJ2-3; D may be TRBD2 (7 bases). This CDR3 has 13 amino acids. Trimming shortened V by 3 bases and J by 6 bases, and 10 bases separated the two germline ends.

V is TRBV7-9 and J is TRBJ2-5; D remains ambiguous. The CDR3 length is 15 residues. Trimming left V 1 base short and J 4 bases short, with 13 bases between. Germline CDR1 reads SEHNR; CDR2 reads FQNEAQ (reference sequence). The CDR3 spells CASSLDRAERETQYF. CDR3 nucleotides: TGTGCCAGCAGCTTAGATCGTGCAGAACGAGAGACCCAGTACTTC.

This clonotype was observed a handful of times. The chain couples TRBV20-1 to TRBJ2-5, with 10 bases identical to TRBD2. Germline V gene data show CDR1 as DFQATT and CDR2 as SNEGSKA (reference sequence). The CDR3 runs 16 residues. J lost 0 bases, V lost 1 base, and 5 bases had no gene match. The CDR3 here is CSARGLAGAYQETQYF. As DNA, the CDR3 is TGCAGTGCTAGAGGGCTAGCGGGGGCATACCAAGAGACCCAGTACTTC.

This clonotype was seen at least ten times. This sequence joins TRBV11-3 and TRBJ2-3; TRBD1 is a possible D gene (6 bases). CDR1 and CDR2 from the germline V gene are SGHNT and YENEEA. The V end was cut by 4 bases, the J end by 8 bases, with 16 bases between. The CDR3 covers 14 residues. The CDR3 region has the DNA TGTGCCAGCAGCTCGGACACTATAGGGGGTACGCAGTATTTT. Translated: CASSSDTIGGTQYF.

The chain recombines TRBV12-3 or TRBV12-4 with TRBJ2-5; tentatively, D is TRBD1 (6 bases). This CDR3 spans 13 amino acids. Trimming took 5 bases from V and 1 from J, leaving 8 bases between them. The CDR3 protein is CASSTGIQETQYF. Written as DNA, the CDR3 is TGTGCCAGCAGTACAGGGATCCAAGAGACCCAGTACTTC.

This clonotype was seen a few times. The V and J genes are TRBV12-3 or TRBV12-4 and TRBJ2-5; 9 bases match TRBD2. V lost 5 bases to trimming and J lost 5 bases; unmatched junction nucleotides: 6. This CDR3 has 14 amino acids. The CDR3 DNA reads as TGTGCCAGCAGTCCCAGGCGGGGGGGTGAGACCCAGTACTTC. This translates into CASSPRRGGETQYF.

The chain carries TRBV5-1 and TRBJ1-4; D not resolved. CDR1 and CDR2 from the germline V gene are SGHRS and YFSETQ. Trimming cost V 0 bases and J 5 bases, with 8 bases left between them. The CDR3 sequence is 14 residues long. CDR3 sequence: CASSLGAVNEKLFF. The CDR3 DNA reads as TGCGCCAGCAGCTTGGGCGCTGTAAATGAAAAACTGTTTTTT.

A few counts support this clonotype. The chain joins TRBV29-1 to TRBJ2-7; D might be TRBD2 (6 bases). CDR3 length: 13 amino acids. The V gene lost 6 bases and the J gene lost 2 bases, with 14 bases spanning the gap. The V gene's germline CDR1 is SQVTM and CDR2 ANQGSEA. CDR3 in amino acids: CSVTSSGTYEQYF. Written as DNA, the CDR3 is TGCAGCGTGACGAGTAGCGGAACCTACGAGCAGTACTTC.

The CDR3 region has the DNA TGCGCCAGCAGCCAAGATATTCCCGAGGACTCGACCGGTGAGCAGTTCTTC. Translated: CASSQDIPEDSTGEQFF. This chain links TRBV4-3 with TRBJ2-1, with D perhaps matching TRBD2 (5 bases). The CDR3 has 17 residues. Germline CDR1 LGHNA, CDR2 YSLEER. V was shortened by 0 bases and J by 9 bases, with 21 bases between the two germline ends.

The chain recombines TRBV18 with TRBJ2-1; 8 nucleotides agree with TRBD2. The CDR3 totals 17 residues. V was clipped by 3 bases and J by 8 bases; unmatched bases: 15. Germline CDR1 is KGHSH and CDR2 is LQKENI. The CDR3 spells CASSPLGRGGRSDEQFF. CDR3 DNA: TGTGCCAGCTCACCCCTCGGGAGGGGCGGGAGAAGCGATGAGCAGTTCTTC.

The chain has TRBV5-1 and TRBJ2-1; 7 bases are shared with TRBD1. The CDR3 covers 14 residues. CDR1 and CDR2 (germline): SGHRS, YFSETQ. Trimming took 6 bases from V and 7 from J; bases not matched to a gene: 10. The CDR3 loop reads CASMEGGAANEQFF. The CDR3 region has the DNA TGCGCCAGCATGGAAGGGGGCGCCGCAAATGAGCAGTTCTTC.